These T cell receptor beta chains were read from a single sample in a study of blood T cell repertoires in COVID-19. Clones were read by immunoSEQ multiplex PCR, and TCRdb kept only the in-frame ones, dropping some. This sample carries 200,000 to 300,000 clones, around nine tenths of them seen once, and the ten largest clones take over 4%. The sample comprised PBMCs or T cells enriched from blood (not recorded which). The receptors stem from a young woman who had recovered from COVID-19. Each CDR3 is given with its conserved first and last residue. D genes are given only for firm matches. Clone size, where shown, is once, few, many, or a class for clones that have expanded.

J gene,clone size,V gene,D gene,CDR3 length,CDR3 protein,CDR3 DNA
TRBJ1-1,NA,TRBV5-1,NA,15,CASSLGDRMNTEAFF,TGCGCCAGCAGCTTGGGTGACAGAATGAACACTGAAGCTTTCTTT
TRBJ1-2,NA,TRBV10-3,NA,14,CAISESGGESGYTF,TGTGCCATCAGTGAGTCGGGTGGGGAGAGCGGCTACACCTTC
TRBJ1-1,NA,TRBV10-3,NA,15,CAISGGSDRFTEAFF,TGTGCCATCAGTGGGGGATCAGACAGGTTCACTGAAGCTTTCTTT
TRBJ1-5,NA,TRBV18,NA,16,CASSPVGGLGNQPQHF,TGTGCCAGCTCACCAGTAGGGGGATTGGGCAATCAGCCCCAGCATTTT
TRBJ2-7,NA,TRBV3-1/TRBV3-2,TRBD1,15,CASSQRQGGFYEQYF,TGTGCCAGCAGCCAAAGACAGGGTGGATTCTACGAGCAGTACTTC
TRBJ1-1,NA,TRBV6-5,NA,14,CASTQTSGGTEAFF,TGTGCCAGCACTCAAACTAGCGGGGGGACTGAAGCTTTCTTT
TRBJ1-2,NA,TRBV28,TRBD1,16,CASALQGALTENGYTF,TGTGCCAGCGCCTTACAGGGGGCGCTGACAGAAAATGGCTACACCTTC
TRBJ2-7,NA,TRBV5-1,TRBD1,14,CASSLQGASYEQYF,TGCGCCAGCAGCTTGCAGGGGGCGAGCTACGAGCAGTACTTC
TRBJ1-6,NA,TRBV7-2,NA,15,CASAERSSGNSPLHF,TGTGCCAGCGCGGAGAGGTCTTCTGGCAATTCACCCCTCCACTTT
TRBJ1-6,NA,TRBV7-2,TRBD1,14,CASSPDRGRAPLHF,TGTGCCAGCAGCCCGGACAGGGGGAGGGCCCCCCTCCACTTT
TRBJ1-2,NA,TRBV28,NA,11,CASSPSGGYTF,TGTGCCAGCAGCCCGTCGGGGGGCTACACCTTC
TRBJ2-7,few,TRBV10-3,TRBD2,15,CAISELSGRLYEQYF,TGTGCCATCAGTGAACTCAGCGGGAGGCTCTACGAGCAGTACTTC
TRBJ2-2,NA,TRBV5-1,NA,13,CASSSAGGGELFF,TGCGCCAGCAGCTCAGCCGGGGGCGGGGAGCTGTTTTTT
TRBJ1-1,once,TRBV4-3,TRBD1,14,CASSQGNLQGGAFF,TGCGCCAGCAGCCAGGGTAACTTACAGGGGGGGGCTTTCTTT
TRBJ2-3,NA,TRBV27,TRBD2,19,CASRGLAGGYILNTDTQYF,TGTGCCAGCCGCGGACTAGCGGGAGGTTATATCCTGAACACAGATACGCAGTATTTT
TRBJ1-4,once,TRBV5-6,NA,11,CASSLRRELFF,TGTGCCAGCAGCTTGAGGAGGGAACTGTTTTTT
TRBJ2-3,NA,TRBV6-4,TRBD2,15,CASRAEAGGSDTQYF,TGTGCCAGCAGAGCTGAGGCGGGAGGAAGCGATACGCAGTATTTT
TRBJ1-1,NA,TRBV18,NA,12,CASSLRGTEAFF,TGTGCCAGCTCCCTTCGGGGTACTGAAGCTTTCTTT
TRBJ2-1,NA,TRBV9,NA,15,CASSVGRETHNEQFF,TGTGCCAGCAGCGTAGGGAGGGAGACCCACAATGAGCAGTTCTTC
TRBJ2-7,NA,TRBV28,TRBD1,15,CASSTPGQGRYEQYF,TGTGCCAGCAGTACGCCGGGACAGGGTAGGTACGAGCAGTACTTC
TRBJ1-2,NA,TRBV6-5,NA,15,CASSPTYDRNYGYTF,TGTGCCAGCAGTCCAACATACGACAGGAACTATGGCTACACCTTC
TRBJ1-5,few,TRBV27,NA,13,CATANRGNQPQHF,TGTGCCACCGCTAACAGGGGCAATCAGCCCCAGCATTTT
TRBJ2-1,NA,TRBV9,NA,17,CASSPLYLPRSYNEQFF,TGTGCCAGCAGCCCCCTATACTTGCCGCGCTCCTACAATGAGCAGTTCTTC
TRBJ1-6,few,TRBV19,NA,14,CASSRQTGNSPLHF,TGTGCCAGTAGTAGACAAACAGGGAATTCACCCCTCCACTTT
TRBJ2-1,NA,TRBV24-1,NA,15,CATSDFPSEGNEQFF,TGTGCCACCAGTGATTTCCCCTCAGAGGGAAATGAGCAGTTCTTC
TRBJ2-1,NA,TRBV9,NA,14,CASSAYDGSGEQFF,TGTGCCAGCAGCGCCTATGACGGGAGTGGTGAGCAGTTCTTC